A single T cell receptor (beta chain) is shown here with its context. TCRdb keeps only in-frame clones here, not all; method: immunoSEQ multiplex PCR. The table has 95,000 to 150,000 clones, roughly 90% seen once; the top ten hold about 1.6%. This entry comes from a study of T cell responses to AZD1222 COVID-19 vaccine. The CDR3 sequence is 14 residues long. The chain couples TRBV21-1 to TRBJ1-5. TRBV21-1 is given as a pseudogene. The clonotype was recovered from an adult in good health. Sequenced here: peripheral blood, sampled on day 0 of AZD1222 vaccination. The DNA of the CDR3 is TGTGACTACTTACGCGAGGGAAGCAATCAGCCCCAGCATTTT. This encodes CDYLREGSNQPQHF.